This TCR beta chain is from a study of cytomegalovirus exposure and HLA in healthy donors. Findings of the study overall: As was reported, the HLA-A and HLA-B alleles of most subjects were accurately predicted from TCR beta sequences. Reportedly, a later analysis found an Asian-associated ancestry cluster had fewer N-insertions than the approximately 670-donor mean.

PCR employed 60 Vbeta and 13 Jbeta primers. TCRdb keeps only in-frame clones here, not all; method: immunoSEQ multiplex PCR. The sample contains some 160,000 clones, around three quarters of which appear only once. In the case of this clone: Its target is not known.

This CDR3 has 16 residues. Trimming pared 1 base from V and 0 bases from J, leaving 11 bases between. Germline lookup yields CDR1 SGHAT and CDR2 FQNNGV. Sequenced: PBMCs. This TCR was sampled from a man aged 40-50 years in good health and CMV-seronegative. V is TRBV11-2 and J is TRBJ2-3; D is unresolved. The CDR3 region is CASSLGLSGSTDTQYF. In DNA form, the CDR3 reads TGTGCCAGCAGCTTAGGATTGTCCGGGAGCACAGATACGCAGTATTTT.